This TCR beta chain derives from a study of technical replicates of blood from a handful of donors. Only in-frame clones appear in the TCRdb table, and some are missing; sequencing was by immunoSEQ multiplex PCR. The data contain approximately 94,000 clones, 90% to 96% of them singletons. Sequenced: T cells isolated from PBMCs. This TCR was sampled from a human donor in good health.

The CDR3 here is CASSSSGSYNEQFF. CDR3 sequence (DNA): TGTGCCAGCAGTTCTAGCGGGAGCTACAATGAGCAGTTCTTC. The chain has TRBV27 and TRBJ2-1, with 10 bases lining up with TRBD2. V dropped 4 bases and J dropped 3; count of bases not matched to a gene: 0. This CDR3 region has 14 residues. The germline V gene has CDR1 MNHEY and CDR2 SMNVEV (reference sequence).